Below are 12 T cell receptor beta chains sequenced from a single sample in a study of blood T cell repertoires in COVID-19. The method was immunoSEQ multiplex PCR; TCRdb's version includes in-frame clones alone and lacks a portion of them. Of roughly 300,000 clones listed, around 85% are singletons. The material sequenced was peripheral blood. The origin of the receptors is a human donor in a cohort sampled during active COVID-19.

V and J are TRBV5-1 and TRBJ2-1; 11 bases fit TRBD1. This CDR3 has 16 residues. Trimming took 8 bases from V and 10 from J; bases not matched to a gene: 17. Per germline, CDR1 SGHRS and CDR2 YFSETQ. Here the CDR3 reads CASSYGDRGRMEEQFF. DNA for the CDR3: TGCGCCAGTTCCTACGGGGACAGGGGGAGGATGGAGGAGCAGTTCTTC.

V is TRBV3-1 (or the pseudogene TRBV3-2) and J is TRBJ1-2; the match to TRBD1 covers 7 bases. V lost 1 base and J lost 5; bases outside the gene matches: 7. The length of the CDR3 is 15 residues. Germline CDR1 and CDR2: LGHDT and YNNKEL (reference sequence). This CDR3 is CASSQAKGAWYGYTF. CDR3 bases: TGTGCCAGCAGCCAAGCGAAGGGGGCTTGGTATGGCTACACCTTC.

This clone was found once. The J gene is TRBJ1-2, the V gene TRBV19; the D gene is possibly TRBD1 (6 bases). Trimming took 2 bases from V and 3 from J, leaving 13 bases between them. The CDR3 length is 15 residues. Per the germline V gene, CDR1 is LNHDA and CDR2 is SQIVND (reference sequence). The DNA for the CDR3 is TGTGCCAGTAGTATAAGCAGGGGAAATGACTATGGCTACACCTTC. Its translation: CASSISRGNDYGYTF.

The chain combines TRBV6-4 with TRBJ2-7; 11 bases align to TRBD1. Germline CDR1 and CDR2: MRHNA and SNTAGT. V gave up 7 bases and J gave up 3 bases; unmatched junction bases: 20. The CDR3 extends over 19 amino acids. Here the CDR3 DNA reads TGTGCCAGCAAGTCCTTCCAGCGGAGGGACAGGGGGAATGTCTACGAGCAGTACTTC. Amino acids: CASKSFQRRDRGNVYEQYF.

This clone is a singleton in its sample. The chain joins TRBV7-3 to TRBJ1-1, with a possible D match to TRBD1 (5 bases). The V gene's germline CDR1 is SGHTA and CDR2 FQGTGA. The CDR3 covers 15 residues. V lost 4 bases, J lost 5 bases, and 17 bases lay in between. This CDR3 reads CASSSSPGRGTEAFF. The CDR3 region has the DNA TGTGCCAGCAGCTCCAGCCCCGGACGGGGGACTGAAGCTTTCTTT.

This chain links TRBV7-3 with TRBJ1-2; D call uncertain. In germline, CDR1 is SGHTA, CDR2 FQGTGA. V gave up 1 base and J gave up 3 bases, with 15 bases separating them. CDR3 size: 16 residues. The CDR3 sequence is CASSLRGGSSDYGYTF. The CDR3 DNA reads as TGTGCCAGCAGCTTAAGAGGAGGTTCGTCAGACTATGGCTACACCTTC. Based on the CDR3 plus reference TRBV7-3 and TRBJ1-2, the full variable domain is GAGVSQTPSNKVTEKGKYVELRCDPISGHTALYWYRQSLGQGPEFLIYFQGTGAADDSGLPNDRFFAVRPEGSVSTLKIQRTERGDSAVYLCASSLRGGSSDYGYTFGSGTRLTVV.

The chain has TRBV19 and TRBJ1-1; TRBD1 might be the D (6 bases). Looked up from germline, CDR1 is LNHDA and CDR2 is SQIVND (reference sequence). The V and J ends lost 5 bases and 0 bases respectively, with 13 bases between them. The CDR3 is 15 amino acids. DNA of the CDR3: TGTGCCAGTAGTTGGACAGAAGCCTTGAACACTGAAGCTTTCTTT. Encoded protein: CASSWTEALNTEAFF.

This clone was seen just once. This CDR3 is CASSLNYEANYGYTF. The DNA for the CDR3 is TGCGCCAGCAGCTTGAATTACGAGGCAAACTATGGCTACACCTTC. This rearrangement joins TRBV5-1 to TRBJ1-2; D is uncertain. The CDR3 consists of 15 residues. V lost 1 base to trimming and J lost 2 bases, with 12 bases between them. Germline CDR1 is SGHRS and CDR2 is YFSETQ.

The chain employs TRBV7-3 and TRBJ1-3; weak D call: TRBD1 (5 bases). The germline CDR1 and CDR2 sequences are SGHTA and FQGTGA. The CDR3 covers 11 residues. Between the trimmed V and J ends, which lost 5 bases and 9 bases, there was a span of 8 bases. CDR3 DNA: TGTGCCAGCAGCGCCGGGGGCACCATATATTTT. It codes for CASSAGGTIYF.

The chain carries TRBV5-6 and TRBJ1-2; D is unclear. V was cut by 0 bases and J by 4 bases, with 13 bases left in between. CDR3 length equals 15 residues. Germline assignment: CDR1 SGHDT and CDR2 YYEEEE. The CDR3 coding sequence is TGTGCCAGCAGCTTGGGCCCTGGGGAGTTCTATGGCTACACCTTC. Protein product: CASSLGPGEFYGYTF. The full variable domain, completed using reference TRBV5-6 and TRBJ1-2, is DAGVTQSPTHLIKTRGQQVTLRCSPKSGHDTVSWYQQALGQGPQFIFQYYEEEERQRGNFPDRFSGHQFPNYSSELNVNALLLGDSALYLCASSLGPGEFYGYTFGSGTRLTVV.

This clone appeared a few times. The CDR3 DNA sequence: TGTGCCACCAGTGATGCCGTAGGAGCGGGGGGGAACAATGAGCAGTTCTTC. Protein sequence: CATSDAVGAGGNNEQFF. The V call is TRBV24-1, the J call TRBJ2-1; 10 nucleotides align to TRBD2. Germline V CDR1 and CDR2: KGHDR, SFDVKD. The trim removed 3 bases at V and 5 bases at J, leaving 9 bases unmatched. The CDR3 has 17 amino acids.

The count of this clone is one. The rearrangement joins TRBV10-3 to TRBJ2-7, with D possibly matching TRBD2 (5 bases). The CDR3 runs 14 residues. The germline V gene has CDR1 ENHRY and CDR2 SYGVKD. Trimming shortened V by 4 bases and J by 1 base, and 11 bases separated the two germline ends. For the CDR3, the DNA is TGTGCCATCAGTGGAGGGAGTGGGTCCTACGAGCAGTACTTC. It translates to CAISGGSGSYEQYF.